This T cell receptor beta chain was captured in a study of PD-L1 blockade in urothelial cancer. Study as a whole: Anywhere from 0 to 3 prior chemotherapy regimens had been received by patients. Researchers found blood samples held a median of roughly 140,000 T cells. Blood was analyzed 3 weeks (second dose) and 6 weeks after treatment start.

Of note for this clone: Antigen: not known.

This CDR3 has 13 residues. The ends were cut back, 8 bases at V and 3 bases at J, with 13 bases in the middle. Profiled with immunoSEQ multiplex PCR; TCRdb holds only in-frame clones, not every one. The profile shows about 57,000 clones, approximately 86% of them singletons. Regarding the study as a whole: Durable-benefit cases showed more tumor-associated blood clone expansion at 3 weeks.

The receptor was derived from a man aged 45-65 years with urothelial cancer. The gene calls are TRBV23-1 and TRBJ1-1; D is undetermined. TRBV23-1 is an ORF, with its function uncertain. Sequences were derived from PBMCs, sampled around atezolizumab (anti-PD-L1) treatment. CDR3 bases: TGCGCCAGCCCCCTGTGGGCGTACACTGAAGCTTTCTTT. This gives the protein CASPLWAYTEAFF.